The clone carrying this TCR beta chain has a handful of counts. The data originate from a study of T cells of healthy individuals. J lost 6 bases, V lost 7 bases, and 13 bases had no gene match. Germline V lookup: CDR1 MNHNS, CDR2 SASEGT. The CDR3 is made up of 17 amino acids. TCRdb re-called the 5' RACE reads through MiXCR, storing one row per CDR3 protein. The sample yields over 40,000 distinct CDR3 sequences, approximately 4.9% seen once. The V gene is TRBV6-1, the J gene TRBJ2-3; 13 bases agree with TRBD2. The source of this sequence is a human donor in good health. DNA for the CDR3: TGTGCCAGCACCAGAATACTAGCGGGAGGGAAGATGGATACGCAGTATTTT. Protein sequence: CASTRILAGGKMDTQYF.